Listed below are T cell receptor beta chains from one sample, sequenced in a study of blood T cell repertoires in COVID-19. Clones were sequenced by immunoSEQ multiplex PCR, and TCRdb holds only the in-frame ones, with some missing. Here the sample spans about 290,000 clones, roughly 90% being singletons. Sequencing was carried out using peripheral blood. The source of these receptors is a woman under 40 with COVID-19, enrolled during active disease. CDR3s include the opening cysteine and the closing phenylalanine or tryptophan. The order of the fields is clone size, V gene, D gene, J gene, CDR3 DNA, CDR3 protein. The D gene is left open where the match is weak. Clone size is shown for a subset of rows, as once, few, many or a class of expanded clone.

clone size: NA
V gene: TRBV19
D gene: NA
J gene: TRBJ2-2
CDR3 DNA: TGTGCCAGTAGGAGAGGGGGAAGCGGGGAGCTGTTTTTT
CDR3 protein: CASRRGGSGELFF

clone size: few
V gene: TRBV15
D gene: NA
J gene: TRBJ1-4
CDR3 DNA: TGTGCCACCAGCAGAAAATACTCCGGGTATAATGAAAAACTGTTTTTT
CDR3 protein: CATSRKYSGYNEKLFF

clone size: NA
V gene: TRBV19
D gene: TRBD1
J gene: TRBJ2-5
CDR3 DNA: TGTGCCAGTAGTACTTGGACAGGGTCAGAGACCCAGTACTTC
CDR3 protein: CASSTWTGSETQYF

clone size: NA
V gene: TRBV18
D gene: TRBD1
J gene: TRBJ1-3
CDR3 DNA: TGTGCCAGCTCACCACTTAAGGGGACAGGGTACTCTGGAAACACCATATATTTT
CDR3 protein: CASSPLKGTGYSGNTIYF

clone size: NA
V gene: TRBV30
D gene: NA
J gene: TRBJ1-1
CDR3 DNA: TGTGCCTGGGCTACAGGTCTTAACACTGAAGCTTTCTTT
CDR3 protein: CAWATGLNTEAFF

clone size: once
V gene: TRBV7-2
D gene: TRBD2
J gene: TRBJ2-5
CDR3 DNA: TGTGCCAGCAGCTTTGGACTAGCGGGGGGGGAGACCCAGTACTTC
CDR3 protein: CASSFGLAGGETQYF

clone size: once
V gene: TRBV7-2
D gene: TRBD1
J gene: TRBJ2-2
CDR3 DNA: TGTGCCAGCAGCCTAGGGGGCGCGAGGAACACCGGGGAGCTGTTTTTT
CDR3 protein: CASSLGGARNTGELFF

clone size: NA
V gene: TRBV6-5
D gene: NA
J gene: TRBJ2-7
CDR3 DNA: TGTGCCAGCCGGCGGAGGAATTCCTACGAGCAGTACTTC
CDR3 protein: CASRRRNSYEQYF

clone size: NA
V gene: TRBV24-1
D gene: NA
J gene: TRBJ2-7
CDR3 DNA: TGTGCCACCGGGTTCCTGACAGACTACGAGCAGTACTTC
CDR3 protein: CATGFLTDYEQYF

clone size: once
V gene: TRBV19
D gene: TRBD1
J gene: TRBJ1-5
CDR3 DNA: TGTGCCGGGGGACAGCTTTTAGGGGCCAATCAGCCCCAGCATTTT
CDR3 protein: CAGGQLLGANQPQHF

clone size: NA
V gene: TRBV7-9
D gene: TRBD1
J gene: TRBJ1-2
CDR3 DNA: TGTGCCAGCAGCTCGGGACAGGGGAACTATGGCTACACCTTC
CDR3 protein: CASSSGQGNYGYTF

clone size: NA
V gene: TRBV7-2
D gene: NA
J gene: TRBJ1-2
CDR3 DNA: TGTGCCAGCAGCACCCGTCACTCAAACTATGGCTACACCTTC
CDR3 protein: CASSTRHSNYGYTF

clone size: NA
V gene: TRBV5-5
D gene: NA
J gene: TRBJ2-6
CDR3 DNA: TGTGCCAGCAGCACCCTCCAGGGCTCTGGGGCCAACGTCCTGACTTTC
CDR3 protein: CASSTLQGSGANVLTF

clone size: NA
V gene: TRBV4-1
D gene: NA
J gene: TRBJ1-4
CDR3 DNA: TGCGCCAGCAGCCAAGAGCGGATTGCAACTAATGAAAAACTGTTTTTT
CDR3 protein: CASSQERIATNEKLFF

clone size: NA
V gene: TRBV19
D gene: TRBD1
J gene: TRBJ2-2
CDR3 DNA: TGTGCCAGTCAGGGGGACACCGGGGAGCTGTTTTTT
CDR3 protein: CASQGDTGELFF

clone size: once
V gene: TRBV20-1
D gene: NA
J gene: TRBJ2-7
CDR3 DNA: TGCAGTGCTAGTAGTGCGAGAACAGGCCCCAACCCCCCCTACGAGCAGTACTTC
CDR3 protein: CSASSARTGPNPPYEQYF

clone size: once
V gene: TRBV6-6
D gene: TRBD1
J gene: TRBJ1-1
CDR3 DNA: TGTGCCAGCAGGAAGGGGGCGAATGAAGCTTTCTTT
CDR3 protein: CASRKGANEAFF

clone size: NA
V gene: TRBV15
D gene: TRBD1
J gene: TRBJ1-6
CDR3 DNA: TGTGCCACCAGCAGAACGACAGGGGTAGATTCACCCCTCCACTTT
CDR3 protein: CATSRTTGVDSPLHF

clone size: few
V gene: TRBV2
D gene: TRBD1
J gene: TRBJ1-2
CDR3 DNA: TGTGCCAGCAGTAGGACAGGGACCTGGAGCGGCTATGGCTACACCTTC
CDR3 protein: CASSRTGTWSGYGYTF

clone size: NA
V gene: TRBV6-5
D gene: TRBD2
J gene: TRBJ2-7
CDR3 DNA: TGTGCCAGCAGCCACGGGGGGGGTGGTCCCTACGAGCAGTACTTC
CDR3 protein: CASSHGGGGPYEQYF

clone size: NA
V gene: TRBV7-6
D gene: TRBD1
J gene: TRBJ2-1
CDR3 DNA: TGTGCCAGCACCCATTCAGGGGGCGCGGGTGACAATGAGCAGTTCTTC
CDR3 protein: CASTHSGGAGDNEQFF